A selection of T cell receptor beta chains follows, all from one sample in a study of cytomegalovirus exposure and HLA in healthy donors. Here immunoSEQ multiplex PCR was the method, and the copy in TCRdb shows in-frame clones only, minus some. The sample lists fewer than 200,000 clones; over 75% were seen once. The sequencing input was PBMCs. The source of these receptors is a woman aged 45-60 years in good health and CMV-seronegative. Each CDR3 is given with its conserved first and last residue. The D gene is left open where the match is weak. The size entry is marked missing in some rows and otherwise reads once, few, many or a size class.

d_call	clone_size	v_call	j_call	cdr3_nt	cdr3_aa
TRBD1	.	TRBV27	TRBJ1-4	TGTGCCAGCAGACGGACAGGGAATGAAAAACTGTTTTTT	CASRRTGNEKLFF
.	once	TRBV28	TRBJ2-7	TGTGCCAGCATTGCCGACAACTACGAGCAGTACTTC	CASIADNYEQYF
.	.	TRBV18	TRBJ2-3	TGTGCCACCCATCCGGGGAGCACAGATACGCAGTATTTT	CATHPGSTDTQYF
TRBD1	.	TRBV29-1	TRBJ2-3	TGCAGCGCGGTTTTGGGACAGGCCACAGATACGCAGTATTTT	CSAVLGQATDTQYF
TRBD2	.	TRBV29-1	TRBJ2-2	TGCAGCGTCGACCCTAGCGGCACTAACACCGGGGAGCTGTTTTTT	CSVDPSGTNTGELFF
.	.	TRBV9	TRBJ2-3	TGTGCCAGCAGCGTAGCCGGCGGGGCTAGCACAGATACGCAGTATTTT	CASSVAGGASTDTQYF
.	.	TRBV2	TRBJ2-1	TGTGCCAGCAGTGAATATCCCTATACTGAGCAGTTCTTC	CASSEYPYTEQFF
.	once	TRBV6-6	TRBJ2-3	TGTGCCAGCAAAGGGGTAGATACGCAGTATTTT	CASKGVDTQYF
.	.	TRBV6-1	TRBJ2-6	TGTGCCAGCAGTGGACGGGGAAGTGTCCATGCCTCTGGGGCCAACGTCCTGACTTTC	CASSGRGSVHASGANVLTF
TRBD1	.	TRBV28	TRBJ1-2	TGTGCCAGCAGTGGGGGGGGACAGGGGGCTGGTGGCTACACCTTC	CASSGGGQGAGGYTF
.	.	TRBV28	TRBJ1-1	TGTGCCAGCAGCCTCCCACAGAACACTGAAGCTTTCTTT	CASSLPQNTEAFF